This T cell receptor beta chain was retrieved from a study of T-cell memory formation after mild COVID-19. The CDR3 consists of 12 residues. V was cut by 6 bases and J by 7 bases, with 15 bases left in between. The germline V gene encodes CDR1 SQVTM and CDR2 ANQGSEA. Each CDR3 protein is one row after TCRdb ran MiXCR on the 5' RACE reads. The sample shows under 550,000 distinct CDR3 sequences, around a sixth of them seen only once. This clonotype was found a few times. The rearrangement links TRBV29-1 to TRBJ1-2, with D perhaps matching TRBD1 (6 bases). The sequenced material came from PBMCs or a T cell subset sorted from them (not recorded which). The receptor's source is an adult woman who had mild COVID-19 (a few samples of this study predate the infection). Cell type and time point are not known. Here the CDR3 DNA reads TGCAGCGTCGCTCAGGGGCGCTCTGGCTACACCTTC. Translated: CSVAQGRSGYTF.